Below, 18 T cell receptor beta chains from the same sample are listed, as sequenced in a study of blood T cell repertoires in COVID-19. Assay used: immunoSEQ multiplex PCR; TCRdb lists only in-frame clones, some missing. This sample has more than 100,000 clones, with roughly 90% found just once. Sequenced material: peripheral blood. These receptors came from a man aged 50-60 years with active or convalescent COVID-19.

This chain connects TRBV6-5 to TRBJ2-1, with 8 bases that match TRBD1. Germline lookup yields CDR1 MNHEY and CDR2 SVGAGI. This CDR3 has 14 amino acids. Germline trimming cut 8 bases from V and 7 bases from J; bases unmatched to any gene: 10. CDR3 loop: CASGMSGGKNEQFF. The CDR3 DNA reads TGTGCCAGCGGAATGTCAGGGGGCAAGAATGAGCAGTTCTTC.

This chain connects TRBV7-5 to TRBJ2-3; the D segment call TRBD1 is taken from the table without a DNA check. TRBV7-5 is a recognized pseudogene. The CDR3 length is 14 residues. The CDR3: CARSADRERDTQYF. CDR3 DNA: TGTGCCAGAAGCGCCGACAGGGAAAGAGATACGCAGTATTTT.

This chain joins TRBV6-5 and TRBJ2-5; tentative D call: TRBD1 (6 bases). This CDR3 has 12 residues. CDR1 is MNHEY and CDR2 is SVGAGI in the germline V gene. The V gene lost 6 bases and the J gene lost 4 bases, with 9 bases spanning the gap. The CDR3 DNA reads as TGTGCCAGCAGAACAGGGCGAGAGACCCAGTACTTC. This codes for CASRTGRETQYF.

The J gene is TRBJ2-3, the V gene TRBV5-1, with TRBD1 matching 8 bases. The CDR3 runs 17 residues. Germline values: CDR1 SGHRS, CDR2 YFSETQ. V lost 4 bases to trimming and J lost 4 bases; unmatched junction nucleotides: 14. CDR3 coding DNA: TGCGCCAGCAGCCCTGCCGGGGCAGGGGGCGCCCCAGATACGCAGTATTTT. It translates to CASSPAGAGGAPDTQYF.

Only a few counts were recorded for this clone. V gene TRBV6-5 combines with J gene TRBJ1-4; 7 positions match TRBD1. The CDR3 extends over 13 amino acids. The germline gives CDR1 MNHEY, CDR2 SVGAGI. V gave up 6 bases and J gave up 7 bases; unmatched junction bases: 5. CDR3 bases: TGTGCCAGCAGAAAAGGGGGCGTTGAAAAACTGTTTTTT. It encodes CASRKGGVEKLFF.

The rearrangement joins TRBV12-3 or TRBV12-4 to TRBJ1-5, with D maybe TRBD1 (6 bases). Deletions cut 3 bases from V and 7 bases from J, with 10 bases between. The CDR3 consists of 13 residues. The CDR3 DNA is TGTGCCAGCAGTTTTGGGGACAAACAGCCCCAGCATTTT. This encodes CASSFGDKQPQHF.

The chain links TRBV28 to TRBJ1-5; D gene uncertain. Germline V gene lookup returns CDR1 MDHEN and CDR2 SYDVKM. The CDR3 contains 12 residues. The V gene lost 5 bases and the J gene lost 6 bases, with 8 bases spanning the gap. For the CDR3, the DNA is TGTGCCAGCAGTCAAAGCGCTCAGCCCCAGCATTTT. Its protein is CASSQSAQPQHF.

The chain uses TRBV13 and TRBJ1-6, with 8 nucleotides matching TRBD1. Per the germline V gene, CDR1 is PRHDT and CDR2 is FYEKMQ (reference sequence). The CDR3 runs 16 residues. Trimming took 0 bases from V and 8 from J; bases not matched to a gene: 6. The CDR3 region is CASSLGYRGVDSPLHF. The CDR3 bases are TGTGCCAGCAGCTTAGGGTACAGGGGGGTGGATTCACCCCTCCACTTT.

The V gene is TRBV5-6, the J gene TRBJ1-4, with 9 positions matching TRBD1. This CDR3 is 16 amino acids long. Germline CDR1 is SGHDT and CDR2 is YYEEEE. The junction had 8 bases not matched to a gene; V was cut back by 0 bases and J by 8 bases. CDR3 in amino acids: CASSLGTGGMGEKLFF. CDR3 nucleotides: TGTGCCAGCAGCTTGGGTACAGGGGGCATGGGAGAAAAACTGTTTTTT.

The rearrangement joins TRBV5-1 to TRBJ2-2; 11 bases match TRBD2. CDR3 length equals 15 residues. Germline V gene data show CDR1 as SGHRS and CDR2 as YFSETQ. The ends lost 4 bases at V and 3 bases at J; junction bases unmatched: 2. CDR3 nucleotides: TGCGCCAGCAGCGAACTAGCGGGAGACACCGGGGAGCTGTTTTTT. As protein: CASSELAGDTGELFF. The variable domain in full, completed from reference TRBV5-1 and TRBJ2-2, reads KAGVTQTPRYLIKTRGQQVTLSCSPISGHRSVSWYQQTPGQGLQFLFEYFSETQRNKGNFPGRFSGRQFSNSRSEMNVSTLELGDSALYLCASSELAGDTGELFFGEGSRLTVL.

CDR3 in amino acids: CASSLPNGRPSLMLVEQFF. CDR3 coding DNA: TGCGCCAGCAGCTTGCCGAACGGCAGGCCGTCTCTAATGTTGGTTGAGCAGTTCTTC. The chain uses TRBV5-1 and TRBJ2-1; D uncertain. Germline CDR1 and CDR2: SGHRS and YFSETQ. Deletions cut 1 base from V and 9 bases from J, with 29 bases between. CDR3 length: 19 amino acids.

The chain combines TRBV28 with TRBJ2-7; 10 bases align to TRBD2. The CDR3 totals 16 residues. Germline V gives CDR1 MDHEN, CDR2 SYDVKM. The trim removed 7 bases at V and 2 bases at J, leaving 11 bases unmatched. The CDR3 spells CASTRGASGSPYEQYF. CDR3 bases: TGTGCCAGCACACGGGGGGCTAGCGGGAGCCCCTACGAGCAGTACTTC. Filled out from reference TRBV28 and TRBJ2-7, the complete variable domain reads DVKVTQSSRYLVKRTGEKVFLECVQDMDHENMFWYRQDPGLGLRLIYFSYDVKMKEKGDIPEGYSVSREKKERFSLILESASTNQTSMYLCASTRGASGSPYEQYFGPGTRLTVT.

The V gene is TRBV6-1, the J gene TRBJ1-1; 7 positions match TRBD1. This CDR3 has 14 amino acids. J lost 3 bases, V lost 0 bases, and 1 base had no gene match. Germline V gene sequence: CDR1 MNHNS, CDR2 SASEGT. The CDR3 region has the DNA TGTGCCAGCAGTGAAGCAAGGGGGCACACTGAAGCTTTCTTT. Translated, it gives CASSEARGHTEAFF.

V and J are TRBV11-2 and TRBJ2-5; possibly TRBD1 for D (6 bases). Germline values: CDR1 SGHAT, CDR2 FQNNGV. Deletions cut 5 bases from V and 2 bases from J, with 9 bases between. This CDR3 is 13 amino acids long. The CDR3, as DNA: TGTGCCAGCAGCCCCGGACAGCAAGAGACCCAGTACTTC. Translating it yields CASSPGQQETQYF.

CDR3 region: CASSQGPSANTGELFF. The DNA for the CDR3 is TGTGCCAGCAGCCAAGGGCCCTCCGCGAACACCGGGGAGCTGTTTTTT. The chain employs TRBV3-1 (or the pseudogene TRBV3-2) and TRBJ2-2; no definite D call. The germline V and J ends were trimmed by 1 base and 0 bases, with 9 bases remaining between them. The CDR3 covers 16 residues. The V gene's germline CDR1 is LGHDT and CDR2 YNNKEL (reference sequence).

The chain is built from TRBV6-5 and TRBJ2-1, with 13 bases lining up with TRBD2. Germline assignment: CDR1 MNHEY and CDR2 SVGAGI. This CDR3 comprises 15 residues. V was clipped by 2 bases and J by 10 bases; unmatched bases: 5. The CDR3 loop reads CASSYGLAGVIEQFF. The CDR3 nucleotides read TGTGCCAGCAGTTACGGACTAGCGGGAGTCATCGAGCAGTTCTTC.

This clone appeared once. The V and J genes are TRBV7-2 and TRBJ1-2; D unresolved. The CDR3 is made up of 14 amino acids. Per the germline V gene, CDR1 is SGHTA and CDR2 is FQGNSA. Trimming removed 5 bases from V and 0 bases from J, with 10 bases in between. CDR3 nucleotides: TGTGCCAGCAGCCCGAACCGGGCTAACTATGGCTACACCTTC. This encodes CASSPNRANYGYTF. Full variable domain (rest looked up from reference TRBV7-2 and TRBJ1-2): GAGVSQSPSNKVTEKGKDVELRCDPISGHTALYWYRQSLGQGLEFLIYFQGNSAPDKSGLPSDRFSAERTGGSVSTLTIQRTQQEDSAVYLCASSPNRANYGYTFGSGTRLTVV.

The chain links TRBV28 to TRBJ1-5, with 7 bases matching TRBD1. The V and J ends lost 6 bases and 0 bases, in that order; junction bases with no gene match: 11. This CDR3 comprises 17 residues. Germline-derived CDR1 and CDR2 are MDHEN and SYDVKM. CDR3 sequence: CASRTGQATYSNQPQHF. CDR3 nucleotides: TGTGCCAGCAGAACCGGACAGGCAACCTATAGCAATCAGCCCCAGCATTTT. Full variable domain (remainder filled in from reference TRBV28 and TRBJ1-5): DVKVTQSSRYLVKRTGEKVFLECVQDMDHENMFWYRQDPGLGLRLIYFSYDVKMKEKGDIPEGYSVSREKKERFSLILESASTNQTSMYLCASRTGQATYSNQPQHFGDGTRLSIL.